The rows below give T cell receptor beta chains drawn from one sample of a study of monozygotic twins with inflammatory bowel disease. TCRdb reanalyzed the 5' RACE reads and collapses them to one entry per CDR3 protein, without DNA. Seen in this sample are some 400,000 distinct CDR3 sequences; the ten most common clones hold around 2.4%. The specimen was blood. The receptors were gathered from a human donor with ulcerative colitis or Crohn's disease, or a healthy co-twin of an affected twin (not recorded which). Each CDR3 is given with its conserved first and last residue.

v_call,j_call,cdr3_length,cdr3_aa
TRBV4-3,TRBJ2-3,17,CASSHDPSGSSTDTQYF
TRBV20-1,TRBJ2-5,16,CSALMTRTGGGETQYF
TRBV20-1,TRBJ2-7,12,CSASGLANEQYF
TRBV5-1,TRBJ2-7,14,CASSLAGGVYEQYF
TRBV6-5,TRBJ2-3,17,CASSSSDRGRFTDTQYF
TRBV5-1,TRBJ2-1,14,CASSSGTTNNEQFF
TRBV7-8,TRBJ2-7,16,CASSLGLLAPSYEQYF
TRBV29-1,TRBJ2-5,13,CSVSAGAGETQYF
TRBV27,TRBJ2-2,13,CASRTGDTGELFF
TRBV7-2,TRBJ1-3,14,CASSLDKSGNTIYF
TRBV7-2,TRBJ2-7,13,CASSSANSYEQYF
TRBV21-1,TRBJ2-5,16,CASPNGEAGRRETQYF
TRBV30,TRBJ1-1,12,CALDFENTEAFF
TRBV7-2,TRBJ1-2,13,CASTRDRGNGYTF
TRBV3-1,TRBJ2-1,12,CASSQAVNEQFF
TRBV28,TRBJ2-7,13,CASRSTAPYEQYF
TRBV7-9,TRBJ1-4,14,CASTEGASGEKLFF
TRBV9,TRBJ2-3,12,CASSAASDTQYF
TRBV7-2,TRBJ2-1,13,CASSLADSGRQFF
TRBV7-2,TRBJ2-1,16,CASSSSGMSSYNEQFF
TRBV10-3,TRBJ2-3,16,CAISAPTSGYTDTQYF
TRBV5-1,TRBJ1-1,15,CASSLEVSGNTEAFF
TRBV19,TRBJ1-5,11,CASSGGPSQHF
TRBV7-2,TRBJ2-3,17,CASSLAVLAGGTDTQYF
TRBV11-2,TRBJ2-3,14,CASTVTGTADTQYF
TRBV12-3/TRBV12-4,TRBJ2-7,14,CASSLGPVEGEQYF
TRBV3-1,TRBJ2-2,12,CASSQANRELFF
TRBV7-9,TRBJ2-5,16,CASSFPLAGGLETQYF
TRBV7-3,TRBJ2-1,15,CASSLRASGFNEQFF
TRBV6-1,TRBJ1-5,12,CASSERNQPQHF
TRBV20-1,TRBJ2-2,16,CSAASGTSGSSGELFF
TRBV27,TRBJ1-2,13,CASSFWGGYGYTF
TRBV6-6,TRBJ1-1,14,CASSYSAPNTEAFF
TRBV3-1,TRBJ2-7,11,CASSQEGEQYF
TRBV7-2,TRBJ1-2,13,CASSLSPADGYTF
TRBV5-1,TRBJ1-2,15,CASSLGPVENYGYTF
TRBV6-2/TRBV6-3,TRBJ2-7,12,CASSYEVYEQYF
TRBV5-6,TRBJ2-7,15,CASSLSGGVFYEQYF
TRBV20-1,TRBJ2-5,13,CSASGQEGETQYF
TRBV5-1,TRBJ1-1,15,CASSSDRGGNTEAFF